The 7 T cell receptor beta chains below all came from one sample that was sequenced in a study of blood T cell repertoires in COVID-19. Some clones are missing from TCRdb's copy, which holds only in-frame ones; the method was immunoSEQ multiplex PCR. Of roughly 130,000 clones in the sample, more than 75% are singletons; the top ten hold 4.5% to 5%. Source material: peripheral blood. These receptors all stem from a woman in her sixties or seventies with COVID-19, enrolled during active disease.

The chain has TRBV9 and TRBJ2-1; tentative D call: TRBD1 (6 bases). Germline V gene sequence: CDR1 SGDLS, CDR2 YYNGEE. V was shortened by 1 base and J by 9 bases, with 11 bases between the two germline ends. The CDR3 sequence is 13 residues long. The DNA of the CDR3 is TGTGCCAGCAGCGTAACAGGGATGACTGAGCAGTTCTTC. Translating gives CASSVTGMTEQFF.

V is TRBV18 and J is TRBJ1-2, with TRBD1 as a possible D gene (6 bases). CDR3 length equals 13 residues. Per the germline V gene, CDR1 is KGHSH and CDR2 is LQKENI. Trimming took off 2 bases at V and 8 bases at J, with 12 bases between the two ends. The CDR3 sequence is CASSPIKGGGYTF. The CDR3 coding sequence is TGTGCCAGCTCACCAATAAAAGGGGGAGGCTACACCTTC.

The chain has TRBV30 and TRBJ1-6, with D tentatively TRBD1 (6 bases). Germline loops: CDR1 GTSNPN, CDR2 SVGIG (reference sequence). V lost 4 bases and J lost 0, with 22 bases in between. There are 19 residues in the CDR3. The CDR3 spells CAWTIQGKGFSSYNSPLHF. CDR3 bases: TGTGCCTGGACCATCCAGGGGAAGGGTTTCAGCTCCTATAATTCACCCCTCCACTTT.

This chain uses TRBV6-2 or TRBV6-3 with TRBJ1-2; D unclear. Germline V CDR1 and CDR2: MNHEY, SVGEGT. The CDR3 covers 15 residues. V was cut by 3 bases and J by 2 bases, with 13 bases left in between. The CDR3 loop reads CASSYSPAVNYGYTF. The CDR3 nucleotides are TGTGCCAGCAGTTATTCCCCGGCGGTCAACTATGGCTACACCTTC.

The V gene is TRBV18, the J gene TRBJ1-2; D is perhaps TRBD1 (6 bases). Germline lookup yields CDR1 KGHSH and CDR2 LQKENI. The length of the CDR3 is 14 residues. Trimming removed 3 bases from V and 1 base from J, with 9 bases in between. The CDR3 sequence: CASSPDRINYGYTF. CDR3 DNA: TGTGCCAGCTCACCGGACAGAATTAACTATGGCTACACCTTC.

The CDR3 DNA reads TGTGCCTGGAGCCCCCAGACAGGGAAGTTTGGTGAAGCTTTCTTT. Residues: CAWSPQTGKFGEAFF. The chain carries TRBV30 and TRBJ1-1; the match to TRBD1 covers 7 bases. The V gene's germline CDR1 is GTSNPN and CDR2 SVGIG (reference sequence). CDR3 length equals 15 residues. Trimming took 3 bases from V and 7 from J; bases not matched to a gene: 14.

The chain employs TRBV7-3 and TRBJ2-2; a possible D gene is TRBD1 (6 bases). Deletions cut 8 bases from V and 1 base from J, with 8 bases between. The CDR3 has 13 amino acids. Germline loops: CDR1 SGHTA, CDR2 FQGTGA. The CDR3 protein is CASATGNTGELFF. DNA of the CDR3: TGTGCCAGCGCGACAGGGAACACCGGGGAGCTGTTTTTT.